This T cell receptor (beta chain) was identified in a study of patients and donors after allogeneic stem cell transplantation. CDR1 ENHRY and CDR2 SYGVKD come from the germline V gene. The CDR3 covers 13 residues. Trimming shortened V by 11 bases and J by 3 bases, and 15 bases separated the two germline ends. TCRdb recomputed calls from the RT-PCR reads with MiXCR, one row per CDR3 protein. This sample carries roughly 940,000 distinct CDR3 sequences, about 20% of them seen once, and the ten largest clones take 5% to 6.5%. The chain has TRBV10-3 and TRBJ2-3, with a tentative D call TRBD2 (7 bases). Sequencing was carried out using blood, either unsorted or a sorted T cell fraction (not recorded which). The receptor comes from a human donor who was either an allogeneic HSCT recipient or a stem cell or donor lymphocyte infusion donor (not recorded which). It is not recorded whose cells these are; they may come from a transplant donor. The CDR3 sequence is CALGGAETDTQYF. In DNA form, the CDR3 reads TGTGCCCTAGGGGGGGCGGAAACAGATACGCAGTATTTT.